One sample yielded the 29 T cell receptor beta chains listed below, sequenced in a study of cytotoxic CD8 clonotypes in ibrutinib-treated CLL. Data came from immunoSEQ multiplex PCR; TCRdb stores just in-frame clones and leaves some out. Among fewer than 150,000 clones listed, around 84% were seen once. The source material was PBMCs, sampled after 24 months of ibrutinib treatment. The receptors shown here come from a human donor with chronic lymphocytic leukemia.

The CDR3: CASSPGTGVSTDTQYF. Written as DNA, the CDR3 is TGTGCCAGCAGCCCAGGGACAGGGGTCTCCACAGATACGCAGTATTTT. V usage is TRBV7-2 and J usage is TRBJ2-3, with 10 bases lining up with TRBD1. Germline trimming cut 5 bases from V and 2 bases from J; bases unmatched to any gene: 7. This CDR3 is built from 16 residues. The germline V gene encodes CDR1 SGHTA and CDR2 FQGNSA.

This chain uses TRBV11-2 with TRBJ2-1, with TRBD2 as a possible D gene (5 bases). The CDR3 runs to 15 residues. CDR1 SGHAT and CDR2 FQNNGV come from the germline V gene. Trimming removed 1 base at V and 0 bases at J, with 7 bases between. The CDR3 reads CASSLAGNSYNEQFF. CDR3 sequence (DNA): TGTGCCAGCAGCTTAGCGGGGAACTCCTACAATGAGCAGTTCTTC.

The chain recombines TRBV7-9 with TRBJ2-1; D remains unclear. Trimming cost V 5 bases and J 5 bases, with 16 bases left between them. Germline CDR1 SEHNR, CDR2 FQNEAQ (reference sequence). The CDR3 contains 15 residues. CDR3 in amino acids: CASSRYIFQHNEQFF. The CDR3 coding sequence is TGTGCCAGCAGCCGATACATATTCCAACACAATGAGCAGTTCTTC.

This clone has just one count. The CDR3 DNA reads as TGTGCCAGCAGTTACGTGAGTCACGGGGGCTACACCTTC. Amino acids: CASSYVSHGGYTF. The gene calls are TRBV6-6 and TRBJ1-2; D is unresolved. The CDR3 contains 13 residues. Germline CDR1 MNHNY, CDR2 SVGAGI (reference sequence). Trimming left V 2 bases short and J 8 bases short, with 12 bases between.

The J gene is TRBJ2-3, the V gene TRBV6-1; 7 bases agree with TRBD1. Unmatched junction bases numbered 3, after V lost 6 bases and J lost 6 bases. Germline-derived CDR1 and CDR2 are MNHNS and SASEGT. This CDR3 has 12 residues. The CDR3 DNA reads as TGTGCCAGCAGGACAGGGTTGGATACGCAGTATTTT. Its protein is CASRTGLDTQYF.

The J gene is TRBJ2-6, the V gene TRBV6-5, with D uncertain. The V end lost 4 bases, the J end lost 4 bases, and 14 bases lay between the germline ends. Germline V gives CDR1 MNHEY, CDR2 SVGAGI. The CDR3 contains 16 residues. CDR3 loop: CASSSPAAWGANVLTF. The CDR3 region has the DNA TGTGCCAGCAGTTCTCCGGCAGCCTGGGGGGCCAACGTCCTGACTTTC.

This clone was seen only a few times. The chain carries TRBV18 and TRBJ1-1; TRBD1 matches at 7 bases. Germline-derived CDR1 and CDR2 are KGHSH and LQKENI. V gave up 3 bases and J gave up 7 bases; unmatched junction bases: 5. This CDR3 has 13 amino acids. The CDR3 nucleotides read TGTGCCAGCTCACCGGGGCAGGGGGGTGAAGCTTTCTTT. It specifies CASSPGQGGEAFF.

This clone showed up just once. J is TRBJ1-1 and V is TRBV9, with D unclear. The CDR3 is made up of 14 amino acids. V lost 0 bases and J lost 2, with 8 bases in between. Germline CDR1 reads SGDLS; CDR2 reads YYNGEE. The DNA for the CDR3 is TGTGCCAGCAGCGTAGTTCAGGAAAACACTGAAGCTTTCTTT. Its protein is CASSVVQENTEAFF.

This chain connects TRBV7-2 to TRBJ1-1; D remains ambiguous. This CDR3 contains 14 residues. Trimming took off 2 bases at V and 1 base at J, with 8 bases between the two ends. The germline V gene encodes CDR1 SGHTA and CDR2 FQGNSA. CDR3 DNA sequence: TGTGCCAGCAGCTTAAGTTCCGCGAACACTGAAGCTTTCTTT. Its protein product is CASSLSSANTEAFF.

The chain combines TRBV6-5 with TRBJ1-2; D gene uncertain. The germline CDR1 and CDR2 sequences are MNHEY and SVGAGI. The CDR3 has 14 residues. V was trimmed by 2 bases and J by 0 bases, leaving 7 bases between them. The CDR3 sequence is CASSYQHANYGYTF. The CDR3 nucleotides read TGTGCCAGCAGTTACCAACATGCTAACTATGGCTACACCTTC.

V and J are TRBV7-6 and TRBJ1-2; a possible D gene is TRBD1 (5 bases). The CDR3 runs to 11 residues. Deletions cut 5 bases from V and 12 bases from J, with 13 bases between. Per the germline V gene, CDR1 is SGHVS and CDR2 is FNYEAQ. CDR3 sequence: CASSSGTQHTF. CDR3 in DNA: TGTGCCAGCAGCAGTGGGACTCAACACACCTTC.

The chain joins TRBV7-3 to TRBJ2-3; tentative D call: TRBD2 (5 bases). Trimming took off 5 bases at V and 2 bases at J, with 17 bases between the two ends. This CDR3 has 16 amino acids. Germline CDR1 is SGHTA and CDR2 is FQGTGA. Written as DNA, the CDR3 is TGTGCCAGCAGCGGCAAGCGGCCGCCCTTCACAGATACGCAGTATTTT. Protein sequence: CASSGKRPPFTDTQYF.

CDR3 residues: CATSRDARSYEQYF. The CDR3 coding sequence is TGTGCCACCTCCCGGGACGCCCGTTCCTACGAGCAGTACTTC. This chain uses TRBV7-2 with TRBJ2-7; D may be TRBD1 or TRBD2 (5 bases each). CDR1 and CDR2 (germline): SGHTA, FQGNSA. Between the trimmed V and J ends, which lost 10 bases and 1 base, there was a span of 17 bases. The CDR3 has 14 amino acids.

The DNA of the CDR3 is TGTGCCAGCAGCTTCGAGAGCGGGGGCCAAGAGACCCAGTACTTC. This gives the protein CASSFESGGQETQYF. The rearrangement joins TRBV7-2 to TRBJ2-5, with 8 bases matching TRBD2. Losses at the gene ends were 3 bases for V and 1 base for J; bases not matched to a gene: 4. Germline-derived CDR1 and CDR2 are SGHTA and FQGNSA. The CDR3 length is 15 residues.

The chain combines TRBV9 with TRBJ1-1, with 8 bases aligning to TRBD1. Germline V gene lookup returns CDR1 SGDLS and CDR2 YYNGEE. Trimming at V came to 0 bases and at J to 5 bases, leaving 6 bases not matched to a gene. The CDR3 is 15 residues long. The CDR3 is CASSVGAGGWTEAFF. The CDR3 DNA follows: TGTGCCAGCAGCGTAGGGGCAGGGGGCTGGACTGAAGCTTTCTTT.

The chain uses TRBV7-2 and TRBJ2-5, with 9 bases aligning to TRBD1. Germline trimming cut 5 bases from V and 5 bases from J; bases unmatched to any gene: 3. CDR3 size: 13 residues. Germline V gives CDR1 SGHTA, CDR2 FQGNSA. The CDR3 DNA sequence: TGTGCCAGCAGCGGACAGGGGTGGGAGACCCAGTACTTC. It codes for CASSGQGWETQYF.

CDR3 DNA: TGTGCCAGCAGCTTAGTAGGGGGTTCGGGGCCCTCCTACGAGCAGTACTTC. Its protein product is CASSLVGGSGPSYEQYF. This sequence joins TRBV7-2 and TRBJ2-7; maybe TRBD1 (6 bases). The germline V gene encodes CDR1 SGHTA and CDR2 FQGNSA. Trimming pared 1 base from V and 0 bases from J, leaving 16 bases between. CDR3 length equals 17 residues.

Only one count was recorded for this clone. This rearrangement joins TRBV30 to TRBJ2-7; the D gene is possibly TRBD1 (5 bases). Germline lookup yields CDR1 GTSNPN and CDR2 SVGIG (reference sequence). This CDR3 contains 12 residues. Trimming removed 2 bases from V and 4 bases from J, with 9 bases in between. Here the CDR3 reads CAWSNQGYEQYF. The CDR3 nucleotides read TGTGCCTGGAGTAACCAGGGTTACGAGCAGTACTTC.

The gene calls are TRBV2 and TRBJ1-1, with D hard to call. Germline-derived CDR1 and CDR2 are SNHLY and FYNNEI. V shed 3 bases and J shed 3 bases, with 5 bases lying between them. The length of the CDR3 is 12 residues. DNA of the CDR3: TGTGCCAGCAGTGACCCGGACACTGAAGCTTTCTTT. This codes for CASSDPDTEAFF.

This chain connects TRBV10-1 to TRBJ2-3; 7 positions agree with TRBD2. CDR3 length: 14 residues. The V segment lost 5 bases and the J segment 2 bases; nucleotides outside the gene matches: 4. Germline V gene lookup returns CDR1 WNHNN and CDR2 SYGVQD (reference sequence). This CDR3 reads CASSPGTITDTQYF. CDR3 DNA: TGCGCCAGCAGTCCCGGGACTATCACAGATACGCAGTATTTT.

This clone showed up just a few times. J is TRBJ1-3 and V is TRBV5-4; TRBD1 agrees at 10 bases. Germline CDR1 SGHNT, CDR2 YYREEE (reference sequence). The CDR3 covers 17 residues. V was clipped by 0 bases and J by 4 bases; unmatched bases: 7. CDR3 residues: CASSLDRQGAGGNTIYF. The CDR3 DNA sequence: TGTGCCAGCAGCTTGGATAGACAGGGGGCCGGAGGAAACACCATATATTTT.

The rearrangement joins TRBV7-9 to TRBJ2-7; 14 bases align to TRBD2. V gave up 5 bases and J gave up 4 bases; unmatched junction bases: 4. CDR1 and CDR2 (germline): SEHNR, FQNEAQ (reference sequence). This CDR3 spans 15 amino acids. CDR3 sequence reads: CASSKGTSGGYEQYF. DNA of the CDR3: TGTGCCAGCAGCAAAGGGACTAGCGGGGGTTACGAGCAGTACTTC.

V and J are TRBV19 and TRBJ1-5, with D hard to call. This CDR3 comprises 14 residues. Germline loops: CDR1 LNHDA, CDR2 SQIVND (reference sequence). V lost 5 bases, J lost 2 bases, and 10 bases lay in between. CDR3: CASSPPTGNQPQHF. CDR3 bases: TGTGCCAGTAGTCCCCCAACAGGCAATCAGCCCCAGCATTTT.

V usage is TRBV6-6 and J usage is TRBJ1-5, with TRBD1 matching over 7 bases. V trimming: 6 bases; J trimming: 5 bases; junction bases outside the gene matches: 7. This CDR3 has 14 amino acids. Germline V gene data show CDR1 as MNHNY and CDR2 as SVGAGI (reference sequence). The CDR3 nucleotides read TGTGCCAGCAGGAAACAGGGGATGGATCAGCCCCAGCATTTT. It is translated as CASRKQGMDQPQHF.

CDR3 region: CASSEGGHRGETQYF. The CDR3 DNA follows: TGCGCCAGCAGCGAAGGTGGGCACCGCGGGGAGACCCAGTACTTC. The chain combines TRBV5-1 with TRBJ2-5, with D maybe TRBD2 (5 bases). This CDR3 is built from 15 residues. Germline-derived CDR1 and CDR2 are SGHRS and YFSETQ. V lost 4 bases and J 5 bases, leaving 18 bases between the germline ends.

This chain joins TRBV30 and TRBJ2-3; D may be TRBD2 (7 bases). The CDR3 spans 14 residues. Trimming left V 4 bases short and J 2 bases short, with 13 bases between. Germline V gene sequence: CDR1 GTSNPN, CDR2 SVGIG (reference sequence). The CDR3 nucleotides are TGTGCCTGGACGGCGGGGGCCCTCACAGATACGCAGTATTTT. It yields the protein CAWTAGALTDTQYF.

This clone turned up a few times. The V gene is TRBV6-5, the J gene TRBJ1-2; 8 nucleotides match TRBD1. The CDR3 runs 13 residues. Germline V gene data show CDR1 as MNHEY and CDR2 as SVGAGI. Trimming at V came to 9 bases and at J to 2 bases, leaving 5 bases not matched to a gene. Written as DNA, the CDR3 is TGTGCCAGTACGACAGGGGTAAACTATGGCTACACCTTC. It codes for CASTTGVNYGYTF.

This rearrangement joins TRBV5-4 to TRBJ2-1; 13 bases agree with TRBD2. Germline loops: CDR1 SGHNT, CDR2 YYREEE (reference sequence). The ends lost 4 bases at V and 5 bases at J; junction bases unmatched: 6. The CDR3 sequence is 16 residues long. The CDR3 sequence: CASSTTSGGLNNEQFF. CDR3 sequence (DNA): TGTGCCAGCAGCACGACTAGCGGGGGGCTAAACAATGAGCAGTTCTTC.

This sequence joins TRBV2 and TRBJ2-7, with a tentative D call TRBD1 (6 bases). Looked up from germline, CDR1 is SNHLY and CDR2 is FYNNEI. With 0 bases removed from V and 5 bases from J, the gap between germline ends came to 11 bases. The CDR3 runs to 14 residues. CDR3 sequence (DNA): TGTGCCAGCAGTGAAGCACAGGGTCGCCACGAGCAGTACTTC. This encodes CASSEAQGRHEQYF.